Each of the 20 T cell receptor beta chains below was sequenced from the same sample in a study of T cell responses to AZD1222 COVID-19 vaccine. Profiling relied on immunoSEQ multiplex PCR, and the TCRdb table lists in-frame clones only, not all of them. This table holds around 19,000 clones, under 90% found once. The sequences come from peripheral blood, collected 28 days after the second AZD1222 dose. Receptor source: an adult who received the AZD1222 COVID-19 vaccine.

The rearrangement uses TRBV5-1 and TRBJ2-1, with 12 bases lining up with TRBD2. This CDR3 is 15 amino acids long. The junction had 5 bases not matched to a gene; V was cut back by 4 bases and J by 6 bases. Per the germline V gene, CDR1 is SGHRS and CDR2 is YFSETQ. CDR3 in amino acids: CASSRSSGGANEQFF. CDR3 DNA sequence: TGCGCCAGCAGCCGCTCTAGCGGGGGGGCCAATGAGCAGTTCTTC.

The chain couples TRBV19 to TRBJ1-2; D not certain. Trimming stripped 4 bases from V and 8 bases from J, with 8 bases between. Germline CDR1 LNHDA, CDR2 SQIVND (reference sequence). The CDR3 has 11 amino acids. The CDR3 loop reads CASSSRSGYTF. The CDR3 bases are TGTGCCAGTAGTAGCAGATCCGGCTACACCTTC. The entire variable domain, with the rest obtained from reference TRBV19 and TRBJ1-2, is as follows: DGGITQSPKYLFRKEGQNVTLSCEQNLNHDAMYWYRQDPGQGLRLIYYSQIVNDFQKGDIAEGYSVSREKKESFPLTVTSAQKNPTAFYLCASSSRSGYTFGSGTRLTVV.

The V gene is TRBV6-5, the J gene TRBJ2-3; D remains unclear. CDR1 and CDR2 from the germline V gene are MNHEY and SVGAGI. With 8 bases removed from V and 4 bases from J, the gap between germline ends came to 16 bases. The CDR3 spans 14 residues. The CDR3 region is CASAVGSLPDTQYF. CDR3 sequence (DNA): TGTGCCAGCGCCGTGGGCAGCCTCCCAGATACGCAGTATTTT.

J is TRBJ1-1 and V is TRBV30; D gene uncertain. Germline V lookup: CDR1 GTSNPN, CDR2 SVGIG (reference sequence). The CDR3 has 14 residues. Trimming took off 1 base at V and 1 base at J, with 10 bases between the two ends. DNA of the CDR3: TGTGCCTGGAGTGGGAGAGAGAGGAACACTGAAGCTTTCTTT. It specifies CAWSGRERNTEAFF.

V is TRBV6-4 and J is TRBJ1-5; D perhaps matches TRBD1 (5 bases). V lost 9 bases and J lost 0, with 15 bases in between. CDR1 is MRHNA and CDR2 is SNTAGT in the germline V gene. This CDR3 is built from 15 residues. CDR3 sequence reads: CASPPWGYSNQPQHF. The CDR3 DNA reads TGTGCCAGTCCCCCGTGGGGGTATAGCAATCAGCCCCAGCATTTT.

The rearrangement joins TRBV5-1 to TRBJ2-1; D gene unclear. The V end lost 3 bases, the J end lost 7 bases, and 8 bases lay between the germline ends. The CDR3 contains 12 residues. CDR1 and CDR2 from the germline V gene are SGHRS and YFSETQ. CDR3 in amino acids: CASSSIGNEQFF. The CDR3 DNA sequence: TGCGCCAGCAGCTCAATTGGAAATGAGCAGTTCTTC.

This clone was observed once. The J gene is TRBJ2-1, the V gene TRBV11-3; D tentatively fits TRBD1 or TRBD2 (5 bases each). The germline CDR1 and CDR2 sequences are SGHNT and YENEEA. This CDR3 has 15 amino acids. V was clipped by 1 base and J by 2 bases, with 9 bases between them. DNA for the CDR3: TGTGCCAGCAGCTTAGCGCCGGGGCCCTACAATGAGCAGTTCTTC. It codes for CASSLAPGPYNEQFF.

Remarks on this clone: The junction does not match germline at one end; this may be a read error. The chain combines TRBV12-3 or TRBV12-4 with TRBJ1-6; D is unclear. The CDR3 loop spans 13 amino acids. Here the CDR3 DNA reads TGTGCCAGCAGGAGGGCGGGGATTTCAGCCCTCCACTTT. Translating gives CASRRAGISALHF.

This chain uses TRBV12-3 or TRBV12-4 with TRBJ2-2; D is undetermined. V was pared by 3 bases and J by 7 bases, with 3 bases between. This CDR3 spans 11 amino acids. The CDR3 DNA follows: TGTGCCAGCAGTTTCGTCGGGGAGCTGTTTTTT. It is translated as CASSFVGELFF.

V gene TRBV11-2 combines with J gene TRBJ2-1; D may match TRBD1 or TRBD2 (5 bases each). The CDR3 is 15 amino acids. Germline CDR1 reads SGHAT; CDR2 reads FQNNGV. The V end was cut by 5 bases, the J end by 5 bases, with 16 bases between. The CDR3 DNA is TGTGCCAGCAGCCCCGGGACCATGAGTCACAATGAGCAGTTCTTC. Its protein is CASSPGTMSHNEQFF.

This chain connects TRBV6-5 to TRBJ2-3; D is uncertain. In germline, CDR1 is MNHEY, CDR2 SVGAGI. Trimming stripped 6 bases from V and 11 bases from J, with 15 bases between. There are 12 residues in the CDR3. CDR3 sequence reads: CASSRGPEKQYF. The CDR3 coding sequence is TGTGCCAGCAGCCGCGGCCCGGAGAAGCAGTATTTT.

This clone was recorded only once. J is TRBJ2-2 and V is TRBV5-1; either TRBD1 or TRBD2 may supply D (5 bases each). CDR3 length: 16 amino acids. V was cut by 0 bases and J by 6 bases, with 15 bases left in between. Germline CDR1 is SGHRS and CDR2 is YFSETQ. In DNA, the CDR3 is TGCGCCAGCAGCTTGGCAGGGCTAAGAGGGGCCGGGGAGCTGTTTTTT. It translates to CASSLAGLRGAGELFF.

The CDR3 nucleotides read TGTGCCAGCAGTGCGGCCCCAGCCGCGGGCTATGGCTACACCTTC. As protein: CASSAAPAAGYGYTF. The V and J genes are TRBV6-4 and TRBJ1-2; D remains unclear. CDR3 length equals 15 residues. V was clipped by 4 bases and J by 4 bases, with 16 bases between them. The germline V gene has CDR1 MRHNA and CDR2 SNTAGT.

V usage is TRBV11-2 and J usage is TRBJ2-1, with no clear D. The CDR3 extends over 13 amino acids. Per germline, CDR1 SGHAT and CDR2 FQNNGV. V was pared by 0 bases and J by 9 bases, with 9 bases between. CDR3 amino acids: CASSLDPDSEQFF. DNA for the CDR3: TGTGCCAGCAGCTTAGATCCCGACTCTGAGCAGTTCTTC.

The chain couples TRBV6-5 to TRBJ2-7; D perhaps matches TRBD2 (5 bases). In germline, CDR1 is MNHEY, CDR2 SVGAGI. The CDR3 covers 13 residues. V gave up 7 bases and J gave up 7 bases, with 17 bases separating them. CDR3 sequence reads: CASKARRPQEQYV. The CDR3 nucleotides are TGTGCCAGCAAGGCCAGGAGGCCGCAAGAGCAGTACGTC.

The chain combines TRBV7-8 with TRBJ2-5; tentatively, D is TRBD2 (6 bases). Trimming cost V 5 bases and J 5 bases, with 9 bases left between them. This CDR3 contains 12 residues. Germline-derived CDR1 and CDR2 are SGHVS and FQNEAQ. The CDR3 region is CASSPRGETQYF. The CDR3 region has the DNA TGTGCCAGCAGCCCCCGGGGGGAGACCCAGTACTTC.

CDR3 protein: CASSMGGADTQYF. CDR3 nucleotide sequence: TGTGCCAGTAGTATGGGTGGGGCAGATACGCAGTATTTT. The chain carries TRBV19 and TRBJ2-3; D gene uncertain. CDR3 length: 13 residues. Between the trimmed V and J ends, which lost 3 bases and 4 bases, there was a span of 8 bases. Germline V gene lookup returns CDR1 LNHDA and CDR2 SQIVND (reference sequence).

For the CDR3, the DNA is TGTGCCAGCAGCTTAGCTAAGTCCTACAATGAGCAGTTCTTC. Protein product: CASSLAKSYNEQFF. The chain has TRBV11-2 and TRBJ2-1; D ambiguous. The germline CDR1 and CDR2 sequences are SGHAT and FQNNGV. The V end lost 1 base, the J end lost 1 base, and 5 bases lay between the germline ends. The CDR3 extends over 14 amino acids.

The genes are TRBV24-1 and TRBJ1-2; unclear D gene. Per the germline V gene, CDR1 is KGHDR and CDR2 is SFDVKD. With 3 bases removed from V and 6 bases from J, the gap between germline ends came to 16 bases. This CDR3 comprises 15 residues. CDR3: CATSDPSGSSHGYTF. In DNA, the CDR3 is TGTGCCACCAGTGATCCCTCCGGGAGTAGCCATGGCTACACCTTC.

The V call is TRBV11-1, the J call TRBJ1-1; the D is unclear. The germline V and J ends were trimmed by 1 base and 0 bases, with 12 bases remaining between them. The CDR3 is made up of 16 amino acids. Germline CDR1 and CDR2: SGHAT and FQDESV (reference sequence). The CDR3 here is CASSLGWTGLNTEAFF. Here the CDR3 DNA reads TGTGCCAGCAGCTTAGGATGGACGGGTCTGAACACTGAAGCTTTCTTT.